These 5 T cell receptor beta chains came from one sample sequenced in a study of T cells in Graves' hyperthyroidism and ophthalmopathy. TCR beta CDR3 sequences were amplified from RNA transcripts. The HTBI set primed first-round TCR CDR3 RT-PCR. TCRdb reanalysed the multiplex PCR reads using MiXCR and keeps one entry per CDR3 protein. The sample consists of about 530,000 distinct CDR3 sequences, about 15% of them appearing once. The sample taken for sequencing was blood. The receptors derive from a woman aged 18 to 35 with Graves' ophthalmopathy.

This clonotype was recorded at least ten times. V is TRBV30 and J is TRBJ1-2, with D unclear. The CDR3 is 13 amino acids. The germline V gene has CDR1 GTSNPN and CDR2 SVGIG (reference sequence). The ends were cut back, 4 bases at V and 8 bases at J, with 17 bases in the middle. The CDR3 loop is CAWTVGVSLGYTF. The CDR3, as DNA: TGTGCCTGGACGGTCGGGGTTTCGTTAGGCTACACCTTC.

This chain uses TRBV9 with TRBJ2-3; either TRBD1 or TRBD2 may supply D (5 bases each). The CDR3 loop spans 14 amino acids. Germline assignment: CDR1 SGDLS and CDR2 YYNGEE. Trimming took 4 bases from V and 5 from J, leaving 14 bases between them. CDR3 sequence: CASSPRGELDTQYF. The CDR3, as DNA: TGTGCCAGCAGCCCGCGAGGGGAACTAGATACGCAGTATTTT.

V gene TRBV6-1 combines with J gene TRBJ2-2, with D possibly being TRBD1 or TRBD2 (6 bases each). Trimming took off 2 bases at V and 7 bases at J, with 14 bases between the two ends. The CDR3 contains 15 residues. Germline-derived CDR1 and CDR2 are MNHNS and SASEGT. The CDR3 nucleotides are TGTGCCAGCAGTGAAAATCCGGGGGCGGGCGGGGAGCTGTTTTTT. Translation gives CASSENPGAGGELFF.

This clonotype was counted many times. The chain recombines TRBV30 with TRBJ1-4; TRBD1 aligns across 8 bases. Unmatched junction bases numbered 12, after V lost 6 bases and J lost 0 bases. The CDR3 length is 17 residues. Looked up from germline, CDR1 is GTSNPN and CDR2 is SVGIG (reference sequence). For the CDR3, the DNA is TGTGCCTGTAGACCGGGACAGGATTTCGCAACTAATGAAAAACTGTTTTTT. This sequence encodes CACRPGQDFATNEKLFF.

This chain joins TRBV2 and TRBJ2-7; D tentatively reads TRBD1 or TRBD2 (7 bases each). Germline V gene lookup returns CDR1 SNHLY and CDR2 FYNNEI. The CDR3 runs to 15 residues. Here the CDR3 DNA reads TGTGCTGGCAGTGAAGCGCAGCGGGGACAGAACGAGCAGTACTTC. Amino acid sequence: CAGSEAQRGQNEQYF.